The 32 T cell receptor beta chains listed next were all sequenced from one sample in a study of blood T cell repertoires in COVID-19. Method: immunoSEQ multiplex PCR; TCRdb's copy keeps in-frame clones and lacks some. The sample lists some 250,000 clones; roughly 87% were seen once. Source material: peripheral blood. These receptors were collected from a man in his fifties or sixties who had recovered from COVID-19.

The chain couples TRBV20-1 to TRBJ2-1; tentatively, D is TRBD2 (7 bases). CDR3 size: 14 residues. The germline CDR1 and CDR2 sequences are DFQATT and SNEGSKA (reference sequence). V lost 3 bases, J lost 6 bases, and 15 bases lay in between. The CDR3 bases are TGCAGTGCTAGTATCGGGGGGCGGGGCAATGAGCAGTTCTTC. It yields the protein CSASIGGRGNEQFF.

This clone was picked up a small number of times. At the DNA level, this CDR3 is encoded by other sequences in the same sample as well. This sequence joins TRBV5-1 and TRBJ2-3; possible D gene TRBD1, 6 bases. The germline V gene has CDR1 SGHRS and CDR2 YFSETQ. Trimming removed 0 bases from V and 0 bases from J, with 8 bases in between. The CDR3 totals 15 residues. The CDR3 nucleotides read TGCGCCAGCAGCTTGGAGGGGGACAGCACAGATACGCAGTATTTT. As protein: CASSLEGDSTDTQYF.

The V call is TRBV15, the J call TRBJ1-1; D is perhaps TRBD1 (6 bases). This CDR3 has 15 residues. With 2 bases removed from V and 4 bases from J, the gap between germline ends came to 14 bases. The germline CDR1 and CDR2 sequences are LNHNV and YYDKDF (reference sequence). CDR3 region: CATSRRGGLGTEAFF. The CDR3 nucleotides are TGTGCCACCAGCAGACGGGGGGGCCTGGGCACTGAAGCTTTCTTT.

The CDR3 sequence: CASSVLGGGAYSPLHF. Here the CDR3 DNA reads TGTGCCAGCAGTGTACTTGGGGGGGGAGCGTATTCACCCCTCCACTTT. This chain uses TRBV25-1 with TRBJ1-6; tentative D call: TRBD1 (5 bases). V lost 4 bases and J lost 8, with 18 bases in between. Germline values: CDR1 MGHDK, CDR2 SYGVNS. CDR3 length: 16 residues. Filled out from reference TRBV25-1 and TRBJ1-6, the complete variable domain reads EADIYQTPRYLVIGTGKKITLECSQTMGHDKMYWYQQDPGMELHLIHYSYGVNSTEKGDLSSESTVSRIRTEHFPLTLESARPSHTSQYLCASSVLGGGAYSPLHFGNGTRLTVT.

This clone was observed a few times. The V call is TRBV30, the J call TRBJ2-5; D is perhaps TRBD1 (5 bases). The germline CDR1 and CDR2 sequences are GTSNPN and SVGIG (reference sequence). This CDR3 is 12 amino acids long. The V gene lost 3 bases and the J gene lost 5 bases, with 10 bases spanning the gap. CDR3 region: CAWRGAGETQYF. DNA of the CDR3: TGTGCCTGGAGAGGGGCCGGGGAGACCCAGTACTTC.

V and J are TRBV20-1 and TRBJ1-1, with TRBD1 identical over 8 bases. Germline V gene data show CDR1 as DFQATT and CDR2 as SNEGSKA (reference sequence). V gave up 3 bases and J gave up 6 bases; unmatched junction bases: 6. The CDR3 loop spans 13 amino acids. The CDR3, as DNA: TGCAGTGCTAGTAACCAGGGGGCTGCTGAAGCTTTCTTT. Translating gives CSASNQGAAEAFF.

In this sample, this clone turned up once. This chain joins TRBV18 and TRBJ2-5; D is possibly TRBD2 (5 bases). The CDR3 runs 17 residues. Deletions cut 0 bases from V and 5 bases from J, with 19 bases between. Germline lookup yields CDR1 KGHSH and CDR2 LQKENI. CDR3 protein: CASSPPSLQLSGETQYF. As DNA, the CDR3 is TGTGCCAGCTCACCACCTTCACTCCAGTTATCGGGGGAGACCCAGTACTTC.

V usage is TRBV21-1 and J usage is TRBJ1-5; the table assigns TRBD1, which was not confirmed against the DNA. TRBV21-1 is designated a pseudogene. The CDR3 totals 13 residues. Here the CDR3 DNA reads TGTGCCAGCAGCAGGAAGACAGGACAGCCCCAGCATTTT. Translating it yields CASSRKTGQPQHF.

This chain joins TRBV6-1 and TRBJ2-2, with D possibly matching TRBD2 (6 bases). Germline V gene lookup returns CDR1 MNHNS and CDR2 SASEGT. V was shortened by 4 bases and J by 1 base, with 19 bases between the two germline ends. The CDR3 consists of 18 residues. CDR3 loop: CASSVRRNRRGNTGELFF. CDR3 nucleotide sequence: TGTGCCAGCAGTGTGCGTCGGAACAGGCGGGGGAACACCGGGGAGCTGTTTTTT.

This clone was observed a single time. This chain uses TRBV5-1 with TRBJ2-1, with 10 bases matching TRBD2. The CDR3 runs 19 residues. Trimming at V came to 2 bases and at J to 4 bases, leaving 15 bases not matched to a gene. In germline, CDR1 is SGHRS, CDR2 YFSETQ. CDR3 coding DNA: TGCGCCAGCAGCTTAAACGGGCAGCGGGGGGGCCGGGTTTACAATGAGCAGTTCTTC. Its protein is CASSLNGQRGGRVYNEQFF.

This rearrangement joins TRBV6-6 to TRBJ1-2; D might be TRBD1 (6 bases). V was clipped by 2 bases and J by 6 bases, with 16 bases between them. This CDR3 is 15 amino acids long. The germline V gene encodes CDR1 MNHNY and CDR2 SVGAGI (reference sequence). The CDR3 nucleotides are TGTGCCAGCAGTTACGCAAACAGGGAGGGCGATGGCTACACCTTC. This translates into CASSYANREGDGYTF.

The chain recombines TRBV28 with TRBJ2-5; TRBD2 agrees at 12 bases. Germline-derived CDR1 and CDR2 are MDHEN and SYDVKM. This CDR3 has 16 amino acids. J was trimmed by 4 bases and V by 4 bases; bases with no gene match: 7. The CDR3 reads CASSSDGLAGRETQYF. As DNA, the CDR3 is TGTGCCAGCAGTTCCGACGGACTAGCGGGGAGAGAGACCCAGTACTTC.

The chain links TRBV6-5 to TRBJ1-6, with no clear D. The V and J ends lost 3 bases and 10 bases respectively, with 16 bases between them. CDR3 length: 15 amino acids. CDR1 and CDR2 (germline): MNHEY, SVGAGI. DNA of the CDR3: TGTGCCAGCAGTTATAAAGCCTTTGGGGAGTCACCCCTCCACTTT. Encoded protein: CASSYKAFGESPLHF.

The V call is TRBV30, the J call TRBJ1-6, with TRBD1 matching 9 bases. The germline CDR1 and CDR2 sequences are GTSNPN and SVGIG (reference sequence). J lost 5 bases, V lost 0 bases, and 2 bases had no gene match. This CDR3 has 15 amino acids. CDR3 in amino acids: CAWSVRDRDNSPLHF. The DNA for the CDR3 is TGTGCCTGGAGTGTACGGGACAGGGATAATTCACCCCTCCACTTT.

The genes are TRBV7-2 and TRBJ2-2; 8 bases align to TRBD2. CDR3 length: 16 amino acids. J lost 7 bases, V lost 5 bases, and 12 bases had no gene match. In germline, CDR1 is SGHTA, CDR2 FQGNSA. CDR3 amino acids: CASSPRVAGMGGELFF. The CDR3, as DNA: TGTGCCAGCAGCCCCCGGGTAGCGGGGATGGGCGGGGAGCTGTTTTTT.

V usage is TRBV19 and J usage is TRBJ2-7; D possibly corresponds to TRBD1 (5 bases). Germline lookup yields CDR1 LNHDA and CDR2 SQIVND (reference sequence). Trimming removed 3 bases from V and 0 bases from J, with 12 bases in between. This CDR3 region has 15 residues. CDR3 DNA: TGTGCCAGTAGTATTAAGGGGCTGAGCTCCTACGAGCAGTACTTC. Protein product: CASSIKGLSSYEQYF.

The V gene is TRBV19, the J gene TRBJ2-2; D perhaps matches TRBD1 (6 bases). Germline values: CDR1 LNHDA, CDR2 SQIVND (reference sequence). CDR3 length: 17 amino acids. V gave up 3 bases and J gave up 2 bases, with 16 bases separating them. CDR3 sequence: CASSMIGQTPNTGELFF. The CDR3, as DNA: TGTGCCAGTAGTATGATCGGACAGACTCCTAACACCGGGGAGCTGTTTTTT. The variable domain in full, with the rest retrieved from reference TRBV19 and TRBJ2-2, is DGGITQSPKYLFRKEGQNVTLSCEQNLNHDAMYWYRQDPGQGLRLIYYSQIVNDFQKGDIAEGYSVSREKKESFPLTVTSAQKNPTAFYLCASSMIGQTPNTGELFFGEGSRLTVL.

CDR3 nucleotides: TGTGCCAGCTCACCTCGAACGGGGGTTCCCTACGAGCAGTACTTC. Translation gives CASSPRTGVPYEQYF. V gene TRBV18 combines with J gene TRBJ2-7; D possibly corresponds to TRBD2 (6 bases). Per the germline V gene, CDR1 is KGHSH and CDR2 is LQKENI. The CDR3 length is 15 residues. The V and J ends lost 3 bases and 2 bases respectively, with 14 bases between them.

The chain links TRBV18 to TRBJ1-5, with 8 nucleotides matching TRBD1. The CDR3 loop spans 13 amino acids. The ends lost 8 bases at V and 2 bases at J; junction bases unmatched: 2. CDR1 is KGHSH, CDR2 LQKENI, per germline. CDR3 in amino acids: CASATGGNQPQHF. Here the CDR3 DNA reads TGTGCCAGCGCGACAGGGGGCAATCAGCCCCAGCATTTT.

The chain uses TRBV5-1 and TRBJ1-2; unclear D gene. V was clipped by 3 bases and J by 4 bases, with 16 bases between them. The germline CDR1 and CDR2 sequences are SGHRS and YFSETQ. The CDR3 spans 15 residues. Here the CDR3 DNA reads TGCGCCAGCAGCTCTAGCCTAGGGTGGACCTATGGCTACACCTTC. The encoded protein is CASSSSLGWTYGYTF.

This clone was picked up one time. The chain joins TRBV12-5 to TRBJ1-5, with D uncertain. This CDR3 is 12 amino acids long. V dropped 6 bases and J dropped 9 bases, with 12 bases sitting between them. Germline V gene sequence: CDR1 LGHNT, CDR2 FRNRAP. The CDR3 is CASGLEGPPQHF. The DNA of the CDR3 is TGTGCTAGTGGCCTGGAGGGCCCGCCCCAGCATTTT. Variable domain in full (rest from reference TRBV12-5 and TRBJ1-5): DARVTQTPRHKVTEMGQEVTMRCQPILGHNTVFWYRQTMMQGLELLAYFRNRAPLDDSGMPKDRFSAEMPDATLATLKIQPSEPRDSAVYFCASGLEGPPQHFGDGTRLSIL.

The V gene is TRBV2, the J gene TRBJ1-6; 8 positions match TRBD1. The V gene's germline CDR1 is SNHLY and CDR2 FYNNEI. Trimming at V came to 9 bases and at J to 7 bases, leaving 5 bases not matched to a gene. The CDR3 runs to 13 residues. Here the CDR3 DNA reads TGTGCCAGTGGCGGGACAGGCAATTCACCCCTCCACTTT. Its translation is CASGGTGNSPLHF.

As DNA, the CDR3 is TGCGCCAGAAGGGGACAGGGGGCGCGGAATGAGCAGTTCTTC. As protein: CARRGQGARNEQFF. The chain is built from TRBV10-1 and TRBJ2-1, with TRBD1 matching over 12 bases. The J segment lost 7 bases and the V segment lost 9 bases, leaving 7 bases of the junction unmatched. CDR1 is WNHNN, CDR2 SYGVQD, per germline (reference sequence). The CDR3 contains 14 residues.

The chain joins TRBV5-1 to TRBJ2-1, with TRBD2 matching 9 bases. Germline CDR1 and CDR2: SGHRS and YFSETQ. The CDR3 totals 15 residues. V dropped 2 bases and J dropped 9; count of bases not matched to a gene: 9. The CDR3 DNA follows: TGCGCCAGCAGCTTCACTAGCGGGCGGTGGGGTGAGCAGTTCTTC. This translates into CASSFTSGRWGEQFF.

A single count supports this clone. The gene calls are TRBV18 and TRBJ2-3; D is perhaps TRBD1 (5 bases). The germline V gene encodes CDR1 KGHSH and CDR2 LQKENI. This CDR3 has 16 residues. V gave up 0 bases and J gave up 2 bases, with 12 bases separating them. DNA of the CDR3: TGTGCCAGCTCACCACCATCCCAGGGAAACACAGATACGCAGTATTTT. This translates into CASSPPSQGNTDTQYF.

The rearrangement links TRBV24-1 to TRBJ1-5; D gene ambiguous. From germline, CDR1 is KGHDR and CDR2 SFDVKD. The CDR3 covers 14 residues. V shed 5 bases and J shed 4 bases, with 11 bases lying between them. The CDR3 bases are TGTGCCACCAGTGCTTTAGACACGAATCAGCCCCAGCATTTT. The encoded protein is CATSALDTNQPQHF.

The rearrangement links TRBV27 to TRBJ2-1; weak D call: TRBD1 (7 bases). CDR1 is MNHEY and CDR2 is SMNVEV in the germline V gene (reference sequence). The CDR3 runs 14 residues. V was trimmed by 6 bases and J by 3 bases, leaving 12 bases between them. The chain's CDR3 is CASSRGTVYNEQFF. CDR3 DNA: TGTGCCAGCAGCCGGGGGACAGTCTACAATGAGCAGTTCTTC.

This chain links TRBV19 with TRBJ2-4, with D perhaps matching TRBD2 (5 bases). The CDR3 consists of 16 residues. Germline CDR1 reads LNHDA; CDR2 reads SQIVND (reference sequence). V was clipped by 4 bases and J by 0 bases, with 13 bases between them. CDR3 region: CASSTPGLGAKNIQYF. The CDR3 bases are TGTGCCAGTAGTACCCCCGGACTGGGAGCCAAAAACATTCAGTACTTC.

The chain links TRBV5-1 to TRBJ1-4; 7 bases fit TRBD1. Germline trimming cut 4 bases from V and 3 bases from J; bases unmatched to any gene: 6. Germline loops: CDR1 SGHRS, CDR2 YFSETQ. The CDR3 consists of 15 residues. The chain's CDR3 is CASSGNRGPNEKLFF. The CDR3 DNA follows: TGCGCCAGCAGCGGGAACAGGGGACCTAATGAAAAACTGTTTTTT.

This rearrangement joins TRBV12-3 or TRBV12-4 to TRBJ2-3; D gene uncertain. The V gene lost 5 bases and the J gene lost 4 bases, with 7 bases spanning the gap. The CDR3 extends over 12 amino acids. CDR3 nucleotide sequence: TGTGCCAGCAGTCTCCCCTCAGATACGCAGTATTTT. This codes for CASSLPSDTQYF.

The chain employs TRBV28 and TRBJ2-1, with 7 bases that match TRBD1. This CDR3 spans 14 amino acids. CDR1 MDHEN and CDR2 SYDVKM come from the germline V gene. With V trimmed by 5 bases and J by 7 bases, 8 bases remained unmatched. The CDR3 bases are TGTGCCAGCAGTCCGACAGGGAAAAGGAATGAGCAGTTCTTC. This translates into CASSPTGKRNEQFF.

The CDR3 sequence: CASSILLNRGHGYTF. CDR3 nucleotide sequence: TGTGCCAGTAGTATTTTGCTTAACAGGGGCCATGGCTACACCTTC. J is TRBJ1-2 and V is TRBV19, with 7 bases identical to TRBD1. Trimming cost V 3 bases and J 6 bases; bases outside gene matches: 10. The CDR3 has 15 residues. The germline V gene has CDR1 LNHDA and CDR2 SQIVND (reference sequence).